This entry features one T cell receptor (beta chain) sequence. The data derive from a study of blood T cell repertoires in COVID-19. From germline, CDR1 is SNHLY and CDR2 FYNNEI. The V gene end was trimmed by 4 bases and the J gene end by 4 bases; junction bases not matched to a gene: 7. The length of the CDR3 is 14 residues. Enrollment of patients from Seattle took place during active infection, with longitudinal follow-up. Clones were read by immunoSEQ multiplex PCR, and TCRdb kept only the in-frame ones, dropping some. The repertoire holds some 200,000 clones, roughly 85% seen once, with more than 2% in the top ten.

The chain couples TRBV2 to TRBJ2-7; 7 bases match TRBD2. The specimen sequenced was peripheral blood. The sequence was obtained from a woman between 65 and 79 years old with COVID-19, enrolled during active disease. CDR3 sequence (DNA): TGTGCCAGCAGTGTACGGCTAGCGGTTTACGAGCAGTACTTC. Protein: CASSVRLAVYEQYF.